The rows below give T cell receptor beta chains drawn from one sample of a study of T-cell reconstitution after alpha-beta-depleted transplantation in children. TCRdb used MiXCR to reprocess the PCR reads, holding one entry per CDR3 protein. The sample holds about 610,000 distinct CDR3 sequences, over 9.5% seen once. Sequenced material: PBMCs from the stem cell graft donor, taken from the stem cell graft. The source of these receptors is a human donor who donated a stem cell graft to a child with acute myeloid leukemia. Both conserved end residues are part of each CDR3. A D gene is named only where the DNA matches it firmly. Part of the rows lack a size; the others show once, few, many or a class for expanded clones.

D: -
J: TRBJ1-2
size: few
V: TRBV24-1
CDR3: CATSDLGGDYGYTF
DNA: TGTGCCACCAGTGATTTGGGGGGCGACTATGGCTACACCTTC

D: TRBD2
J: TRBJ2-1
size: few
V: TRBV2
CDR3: CASSEARGRGEQFF
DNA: TGTGCCAGCAGTGAAGCGCGCGGGAGGGGCGAGCAGTTCTTC

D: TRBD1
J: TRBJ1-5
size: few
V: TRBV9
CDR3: CASSPRTGEPQHF
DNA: TGTGCCAGCAGCCCTCGGACAGGAGAGCCCCAGCATTTT

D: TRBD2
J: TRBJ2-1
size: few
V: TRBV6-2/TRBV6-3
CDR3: CASTSGTNEQFF
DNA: TGTGCCAGCACTAGCGGTACTAATGAGCAGTTCTTC

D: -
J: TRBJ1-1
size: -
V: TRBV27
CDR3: CASSSPSGQGRTEAFF
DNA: TGTGCCAGCAGTTCGCCTAGCGGGCAGGGCAGGACTGAAGCTTTCTTT

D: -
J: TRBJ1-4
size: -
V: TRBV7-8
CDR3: CASSANLAATNEKLFF
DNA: TGTGCCAGCAGCGCAAATTTGGCTGCAACTAATGAAAAACTGTTTTTT

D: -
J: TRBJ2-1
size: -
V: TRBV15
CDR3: CATSRDGGRYYNEQFF
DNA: TGTGCCACCAGCAGAGATGGGGGGAGATATTACAATGAGCAGTTCTTC

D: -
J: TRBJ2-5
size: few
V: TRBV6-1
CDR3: CASSEANRQETQYF
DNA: TGTGCCAGCAGTGAAGCGAACAGACAAGAGACCCAGTACTTC

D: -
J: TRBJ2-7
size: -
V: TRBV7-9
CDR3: CASHRDTSYEQYF
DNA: TGTGCCAGCCACCGGGACACGTCCTACGAGCAGTACTTC

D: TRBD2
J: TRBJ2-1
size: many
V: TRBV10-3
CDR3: CAITGAGYNEQFF
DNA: TGTGCCATCACGGGAGCGGGGTACAATGAGCAGTTCTTC

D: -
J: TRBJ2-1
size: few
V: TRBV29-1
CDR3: CSVDQSFAEQFF
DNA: TGCAGCGTTGATCAGAGTTTTGCTGAGCAGTTCTTC

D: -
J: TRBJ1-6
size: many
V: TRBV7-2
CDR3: CASSLLGGFANSPLHF
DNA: TGTGCCAGCAGCTTATTGGGAGGCTTTGCTAATTCACCCCTCCACTTT

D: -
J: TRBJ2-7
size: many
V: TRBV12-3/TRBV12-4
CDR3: CASTLRSQGSSYEQYF
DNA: TGTGCCAGCACCCTAAGGAGCCAGGGAAGCTCCTACGAGCAGTACTTC

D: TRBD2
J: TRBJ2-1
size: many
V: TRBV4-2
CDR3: CASSQELAGGYEQFF
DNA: TGTGCCAGCAGCCAAGAGCTAGCGGGGGGCTATGAGCAGTTCTTC

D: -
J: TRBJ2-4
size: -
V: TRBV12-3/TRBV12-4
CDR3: CASSPTQGSRGIQYF
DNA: TGTGCCAGCAGCCCCACCCAGGGTTCCAGGGGCATTCAGTACTTC

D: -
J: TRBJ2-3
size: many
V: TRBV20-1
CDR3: CSARPSNARASTDTQYF
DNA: TGCAGTGCTAGGCCCTCCAATGCCAGGGCTAGCACAGATACGCAGTATTTT

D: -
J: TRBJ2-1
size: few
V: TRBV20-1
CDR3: CSARDNGRGAQFF
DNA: TGCAGTGCTAGAGATAACGGGCGAGGGGCGCAGTTCTTC

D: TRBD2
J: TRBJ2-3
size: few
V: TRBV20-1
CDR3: CSARDRRLAADTQYF
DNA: TGCAGTGCTAGAGATAGGCGGCTAGCGGCAGATACGCAGTATTTT

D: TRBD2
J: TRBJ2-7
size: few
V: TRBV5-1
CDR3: CASRVGGSSYEQYF
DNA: TGCGCCAGCAGAGTCGGCGGGAGCTCCTACGAGCAGTACTTC

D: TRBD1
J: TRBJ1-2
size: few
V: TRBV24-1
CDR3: CATSDPGTGSYGYTF
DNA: TGTGCCACCAGTGATCCGGGGACAGGCTCCTATGGCTACACCTTC

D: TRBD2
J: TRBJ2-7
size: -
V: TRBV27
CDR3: CASRITGGDYEQYF
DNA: TGTGCCAGCCGGATTACGGGAGGGGACTACGAGCAGTACTTC

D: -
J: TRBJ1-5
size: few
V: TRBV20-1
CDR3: CSAVQGNGDQPQHF
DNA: TGCAGTGCCGTACAGGGCAACGGCGATCAGCCCCAGCATTTT

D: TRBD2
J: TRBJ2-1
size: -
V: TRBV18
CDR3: CASSHGRAGGAYNEQFF
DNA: TGTGCCAGCTCTCACGGGAGAGCGGGAGGAGCCTACAATGAGCAGTTCTTC

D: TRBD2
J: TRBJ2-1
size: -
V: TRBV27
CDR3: CASREDAVLSEQFF
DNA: TGTGCCAGCCGGGAGGACGCCGTATTAAGTGAGCAGTTCTTC

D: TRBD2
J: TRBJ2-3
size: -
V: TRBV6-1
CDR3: CASSVIALAGISDTQYF
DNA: TGTGCCAGCAGTGTAATAGCACTAGCGGGGATCTCAGATACGCAGTATTTT

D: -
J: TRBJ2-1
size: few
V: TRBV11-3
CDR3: CASSLSMSTYNEQFF
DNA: TGTGCCAGCAGCTTAAGTATGAGCACCTACAATGAGCAGTTCTTC

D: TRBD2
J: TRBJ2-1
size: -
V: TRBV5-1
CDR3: CASSLANLGLVRKNEQFF
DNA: TGCGCCAGCAGCTTGGCCAACCTCGGACTAGTCCGGAAGAATGAGCAGTTCTTC

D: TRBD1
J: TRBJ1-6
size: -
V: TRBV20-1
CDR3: CSADVRGRRGHNSPLHF
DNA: TGCAGTGCCGACGTCAGGGGGCGGAGGGGCCATAATTCACCCCTCCACTTT

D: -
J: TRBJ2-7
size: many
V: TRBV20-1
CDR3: CSARVLAPTPYEQYF
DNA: TGCAGTGCTAGAGTCTTAGCCCCGACTCCTTACGAGCAGTACTTC

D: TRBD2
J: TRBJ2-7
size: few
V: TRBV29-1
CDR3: CSVVILAGRGEQYF
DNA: TGCAGCGTTGTCATACTAGCGGGAAGGGGGGAGCAGTACTTC

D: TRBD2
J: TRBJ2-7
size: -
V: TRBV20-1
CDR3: CSAPAGLGPREQYF
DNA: TGCAGTGCTCCGGCGGGACTAGGCCCTCGCGAGCAGTACTTC

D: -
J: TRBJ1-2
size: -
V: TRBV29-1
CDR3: CSVGGYSAANYGYTF
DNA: TGCAGCGTTGGGGGGTATTCAGCCGCTAACTATGGCTACACCTTC

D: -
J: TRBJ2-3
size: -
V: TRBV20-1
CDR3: CSARPGPADTQYF
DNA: TGCAGTGCTAGGCCCGGCCCGGCGGATACGCAGTATTTT

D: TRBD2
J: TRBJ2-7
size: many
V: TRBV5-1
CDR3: CASSSRLAGNYEQYF
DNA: TGCGCCAGCAGCTCGAGGCTAGCGGGAAACTACGAGCAGTACTTC

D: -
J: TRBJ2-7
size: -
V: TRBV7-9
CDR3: CASSLSNGLDEQYF
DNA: TGTGCCAGCAGCTTAAGTAACGGGCTCGACGAGCAGTACTTC

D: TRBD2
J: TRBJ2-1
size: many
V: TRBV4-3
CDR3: CASSQGVTSGFGVVNEQFF
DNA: TGCGCCAGCAGCCAAGGCGTGACTAGCGGTTTTGGCGTGGTAAATGAGCAGTTCTTC

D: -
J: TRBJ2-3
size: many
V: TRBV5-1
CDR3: CASSGTTMTATDTQYF
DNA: TGCGCCAGCAGCGGGACGACGATGACAGCCACAGATACGCAGTATTTT

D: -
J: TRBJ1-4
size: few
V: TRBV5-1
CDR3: CASSPEGSHEKLFF
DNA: TGCGCCAGCAGCCCGGAGGGGTCACATGAAAAACTGTTTTTT

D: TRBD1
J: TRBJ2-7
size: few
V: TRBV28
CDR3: CASSSGQGKWFF
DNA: TGTGCCAGCAGTTCCGGACAGGGTAAATGGTTCTTC

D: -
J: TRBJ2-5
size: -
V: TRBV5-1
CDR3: CASGPVDLLETQYF
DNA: TGCGCCAGCGGCCCCGTGGACTTGCTGGAGACCCAGTACTTC

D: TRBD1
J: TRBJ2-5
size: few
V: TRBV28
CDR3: CASSSVQAAGGQETQYF
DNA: TGTGCCAGCAGTTCCGTCCAGGCGGCAGGGGGCCAAGAGACCCAGTACTTC

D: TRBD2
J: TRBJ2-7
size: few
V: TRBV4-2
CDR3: CASSPAGLVREQYF
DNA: TGTGCCAGCAGCCCAGCGGGACTAGTGCGCGAGCAGTACTTC

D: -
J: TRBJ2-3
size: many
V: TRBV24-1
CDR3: CATSDLPSSRDTQYF
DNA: TGTGCCACCAGTGATTTGCCCTCCTCTAGAGATACGCAGTATTTT

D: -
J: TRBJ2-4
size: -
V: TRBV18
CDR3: CASSPFFPRQEQNIQYF
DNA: TGTGCCAGCTCACCATTCTTTCCGCGACAGGAACAAAACATTCAGTACTTC

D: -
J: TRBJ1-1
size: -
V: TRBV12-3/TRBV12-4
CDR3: CASSLYDSLAGEAFF
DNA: TGTGCCAGCAGTTTATATGACAGCCTTGCTGGGGAAGCTTTCTTT

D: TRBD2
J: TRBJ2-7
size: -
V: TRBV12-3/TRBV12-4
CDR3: CASSLAGLVNEQYF
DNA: TGTGCCAGCAGCTTAGCGGGACTGGTTAACGAGCAGTACTTC